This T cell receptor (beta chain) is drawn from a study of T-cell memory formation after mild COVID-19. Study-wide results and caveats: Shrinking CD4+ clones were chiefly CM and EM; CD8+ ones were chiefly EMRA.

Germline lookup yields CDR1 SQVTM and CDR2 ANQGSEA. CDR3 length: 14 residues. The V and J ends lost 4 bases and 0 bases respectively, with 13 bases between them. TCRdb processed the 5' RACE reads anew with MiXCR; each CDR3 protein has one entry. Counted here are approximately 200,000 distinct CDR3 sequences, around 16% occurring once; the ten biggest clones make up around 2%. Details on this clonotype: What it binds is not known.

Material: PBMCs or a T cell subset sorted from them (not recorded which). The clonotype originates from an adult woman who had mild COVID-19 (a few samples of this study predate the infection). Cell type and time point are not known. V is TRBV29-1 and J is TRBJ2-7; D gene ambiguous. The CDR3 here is CSVVVWTSSYEQYF. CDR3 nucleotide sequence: TGCAGCGTTGTAGTATGGACCAGCTCCTACGAGCAGTACTTC.